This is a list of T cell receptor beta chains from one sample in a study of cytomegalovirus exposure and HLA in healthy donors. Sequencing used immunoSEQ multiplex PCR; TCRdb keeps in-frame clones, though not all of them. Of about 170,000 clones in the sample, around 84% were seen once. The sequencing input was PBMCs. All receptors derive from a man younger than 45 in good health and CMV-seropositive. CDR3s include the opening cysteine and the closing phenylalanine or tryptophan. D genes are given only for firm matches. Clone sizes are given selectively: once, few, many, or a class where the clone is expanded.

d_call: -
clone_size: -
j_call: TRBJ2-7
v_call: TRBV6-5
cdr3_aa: CASSTGRWEQYF
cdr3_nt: TGTGCCAGCAGTACAGGCCGCTGGGAGCAGTACTTC

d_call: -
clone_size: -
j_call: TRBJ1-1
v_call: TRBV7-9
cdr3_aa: CASSPRQNRPRNTEAFF
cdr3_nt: TGTGCCAGCAGCCCCCGACAGAACAGACCAAGGAACACTGAAGCTTTCTTT

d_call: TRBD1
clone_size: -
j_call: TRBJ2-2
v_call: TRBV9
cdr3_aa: CASSGRSPGQGAGGELFF
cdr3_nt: TGTGCCAGCAGCGGCCGTAGCCCCGGACAGGGGGCGGGCGGGGAGCTGTTTTTT

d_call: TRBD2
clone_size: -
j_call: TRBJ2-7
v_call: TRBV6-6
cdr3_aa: CASSNLAGRVYEQYF
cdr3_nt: TGTGCCAGCAGTAACTTAGCGGGAAGGGTCTACGAGCAGTACTTC

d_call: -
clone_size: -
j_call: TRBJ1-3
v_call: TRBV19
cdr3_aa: CASSIPPKSASGNTIYF
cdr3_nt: TGTGCCAGTAGTATCCCCCCTAAATCCGCCTCTGGAAACACCATATATTTT

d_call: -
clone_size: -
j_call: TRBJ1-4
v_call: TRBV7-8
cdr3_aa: CASSLGWRQFEKLFF
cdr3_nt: TGTGCCAGCAGCTTAGGGTGGCGACAGTTTGAAAAACTGTTTTTT

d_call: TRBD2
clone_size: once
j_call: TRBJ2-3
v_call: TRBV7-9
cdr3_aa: CSSSLTSGALDTQYF
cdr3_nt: TGTTCCAGCAGCTTGACTAGCGGAGCCCTAGATACGCAGTATTTT

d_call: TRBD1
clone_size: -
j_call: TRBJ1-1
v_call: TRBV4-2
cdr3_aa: CASSPTGVNTEAFF
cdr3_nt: TGTGCCAGCAGCCCTACAGGGGTGAACACTGAAGCTTTCTTT

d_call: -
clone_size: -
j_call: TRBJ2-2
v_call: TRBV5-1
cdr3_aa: CASSLTTATTNTGELFF
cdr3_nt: TGCGCCAGCAGCTTGACGACCGCGACTACGAACACCGGGGAGCTGTTTTTT

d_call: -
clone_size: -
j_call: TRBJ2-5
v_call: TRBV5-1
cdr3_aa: CASSLATAGETQYF
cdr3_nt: TGCGCCAGCAGCTTGGCGACGGCGGGGGAGACCCAGTACTTC

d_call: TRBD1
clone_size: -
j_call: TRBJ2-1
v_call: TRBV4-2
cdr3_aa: CASSPGQGGEHEQFF
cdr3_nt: TGTGCCAGCAGCCCCGGACAGGGGGGTGAACATGAGCAGTTCTTC

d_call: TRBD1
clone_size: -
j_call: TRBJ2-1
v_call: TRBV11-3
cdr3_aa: CASSFNRGHEQFF
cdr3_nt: TGTGCCAGCAGCTTTAACAGGGGACATGAGCAGTTCTTC

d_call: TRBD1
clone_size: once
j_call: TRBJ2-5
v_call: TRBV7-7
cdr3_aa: CASSPGQGGLTQYF
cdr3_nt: TGTGCTAGCAGCCCGGGACAGGGGGGCCTCACCCAGTACTTC

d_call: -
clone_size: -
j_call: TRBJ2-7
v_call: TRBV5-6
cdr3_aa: CASSFQEGLYEQYF
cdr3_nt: TGTGCCAGCAGCTTCCAGGAGGGCCTCTACGAGCAGTACTTC

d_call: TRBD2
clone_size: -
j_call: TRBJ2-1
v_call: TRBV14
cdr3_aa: CASSLSRTSGPYNEQFF
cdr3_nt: TGTGCCAGCAGCCTCTCGCGGACTAGCGGCCCCTACAATGAGCAGTTCTTC

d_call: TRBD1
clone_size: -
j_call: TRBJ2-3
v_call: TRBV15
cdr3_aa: CAASRGDRPPDTQYF
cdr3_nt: TGTGCCGCCAGCAGAGGGGACAGGCCCCCGGATACGCAGTATTTT

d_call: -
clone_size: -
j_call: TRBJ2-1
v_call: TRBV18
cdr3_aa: CASSPLTSSYNEQFF
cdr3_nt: TGTGCCAGCTCACCTTTGACTAGCTCCTACAATGAGCAGTTCTTC

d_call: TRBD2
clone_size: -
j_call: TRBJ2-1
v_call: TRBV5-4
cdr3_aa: CASSPGLAGGLSSYNEQFF
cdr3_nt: TGTGCCAGCAGCCCGGGACTAGCGGGAGGATTGAGCTCCTACAATGAGCAGTTCTTC

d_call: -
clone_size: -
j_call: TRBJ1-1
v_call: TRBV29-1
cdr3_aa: CSVVGGLGTEAFF
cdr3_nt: TGCAGCGTTGTAGGGGGTTTGGGCACTGAAGCTTTCTTT